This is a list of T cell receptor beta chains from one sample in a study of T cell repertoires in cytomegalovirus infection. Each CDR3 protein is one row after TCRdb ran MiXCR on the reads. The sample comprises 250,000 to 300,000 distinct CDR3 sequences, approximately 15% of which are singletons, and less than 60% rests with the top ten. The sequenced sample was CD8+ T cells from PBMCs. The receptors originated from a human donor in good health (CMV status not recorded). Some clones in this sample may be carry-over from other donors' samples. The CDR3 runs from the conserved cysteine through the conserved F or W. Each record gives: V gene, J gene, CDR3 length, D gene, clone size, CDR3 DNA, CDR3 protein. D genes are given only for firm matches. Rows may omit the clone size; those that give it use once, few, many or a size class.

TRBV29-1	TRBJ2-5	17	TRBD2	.	TGCAGCGTTGAGGGACTAGCGGGGGGGGTGAATGGAGAGACCCAGTACTTC	CSVEGLAGGVNGETQYF
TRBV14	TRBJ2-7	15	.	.	TGTGCCAGCAGCCAAGTCAGCGGGACACCCTACGAGCAGTACTTC	CASSQVSGTPYEQYF
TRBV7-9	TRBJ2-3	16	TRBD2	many	TGTGCCAGCAGCGACCTCGGCGGGGGGTCCACAGATACGCAGTATTTT	CASSDLGGGSTDTQYF
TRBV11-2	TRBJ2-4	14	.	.	TGTGCCAGCAGCCCAGAGGCAGGACAAAACATTCAGTACTTC	CASSPEAGQNIQYF
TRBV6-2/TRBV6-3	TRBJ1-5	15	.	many	TGTGCCAGCAAAAGGGGGGACACGCGCAATCAGCCCCAGCATTTT	CASKRGDTRNQPQHF
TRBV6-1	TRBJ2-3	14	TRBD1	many	TGTGCCAGCAGTGGGACAGGGGGCACAGATACGCAGTATTTT	CASSGTGGTDTQYF
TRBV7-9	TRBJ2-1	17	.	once	TGTGCCAGCAGCGACGACCCTAGCTTAAGCTCCTACAATGAGCAGTTCTTC	CASSDDPSLSSYNEQFF
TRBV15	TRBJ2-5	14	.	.	TGTGCCACCAGCAGAGTGGGAATGTCGGTGACCCAGTACTTC	CATSRVGMSVTQYF
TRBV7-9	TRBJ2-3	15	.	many	TGTGCCAGCAGCTTTCCTACTAGTGGCACAGATACGCAGTATTTT	CASSFPTSGTDTQYF
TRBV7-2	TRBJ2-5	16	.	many	TGTGCCAGCAGCTTGGGGACAATTCCTATACAAGAGACCCAGTACTTC	CASSLGTIPIQETQYF
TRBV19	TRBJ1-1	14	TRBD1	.	TGTGCCAGTAGAAAGACAGGGGGCGTCACTGAAGCTTTCTTT	CASRKTGGVTEAFF
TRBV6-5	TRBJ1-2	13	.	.	TGTGCCAGCAGTCAGGGACTGTTCTATGGCTACACCTTC	CASSQGLFYGYTF